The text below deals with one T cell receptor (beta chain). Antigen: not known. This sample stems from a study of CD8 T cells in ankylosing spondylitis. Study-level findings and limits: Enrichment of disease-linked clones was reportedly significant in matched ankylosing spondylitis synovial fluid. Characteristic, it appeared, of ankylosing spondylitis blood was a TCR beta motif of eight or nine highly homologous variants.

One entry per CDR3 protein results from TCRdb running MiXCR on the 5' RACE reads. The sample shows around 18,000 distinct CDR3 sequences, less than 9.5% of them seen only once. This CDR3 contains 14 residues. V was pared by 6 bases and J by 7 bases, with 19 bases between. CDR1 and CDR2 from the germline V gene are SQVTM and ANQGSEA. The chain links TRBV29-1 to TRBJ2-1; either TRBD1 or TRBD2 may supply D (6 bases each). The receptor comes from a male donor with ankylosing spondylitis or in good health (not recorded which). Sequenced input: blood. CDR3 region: CSVLKGLGGNEQFF. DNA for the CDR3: TGCAGCGTCCTGAAGGGCCTAGGGGGGAATGAGCAGTTCTTC.